Each of the 13 T cell receptor beta chains below was sequenced from the same sample in a study of Ad26.COV2.S vaccination and SARS-CoV-2 variants (TCRdb year 2021). The label giving this sample's treatment or condition can be read as: 19 received Ad26.COV2.S at low or high dose, single or two shots; 5 received placebo; per-sample allocation not given. Repertoires of vaccine and placebo recipients were sequenced from samples taken on day 63 after the first injection. Preparation of the library involved the immunoSEQ multiplex PCR assay. TCRdb took over this immuneACCESS table, retaining in-frame rearrangements with V and J assigned. Such tables are incomplete; in checked studies, under half of the missing clones stem from an unresolved V gene, and the remainder is unexplained. Here the sample has some 290,000 clones; about 82% occur a single time. The ten largest clones take up 2% to 2.5% of the sample.

Material: peripheral blood, obtained in a trial of Ad26.COV2.S vaccine versus placebo. Source of these receptors: a person between 18 and 65 years old who received the Ad26.COV2.S COVID-19 vaccine or a placebo.

The chain links TRBV19 to TRBJ2-2; the D gene is possibly TRBD1 (6 bases). The CDR3 is made up of 15 amino acids. V lost 3 bases and J 4 bases, leaving 12 bases between the germline ends. Germline V lookup: CDR1 LNHDA, CDR2 SQIVND (reference sequence). The CDR3: CASSILDRSTGELFF. CDR3 nucleotide sequence: TGTGCCAGTAGTATCTTAGACAGGAGCACCGGGGAGCTGTTTTTT.

CDR3 region: CASSRQGPFYGYTF. CDR3 nucleotide sequence: TGTGCCAGCAGCCGACAGGGGCCCTTCTATGGCTACACCTTC. This chain connects TRBV6-5 to TRBJ1-2; 8 bases fit TRBD1. This CDR3 is built from 14 residues. V gave up 6 bases and J gave up 4 bases; unmatched junction bases: 7. The germline V gene encodes CDR1 MNHEY and CDR2 SVGAGI.

This clone was counted only a few times. Other DNA sequences of this sample code for an identical CDR3. The chain joins TRBV19 to TRBJ1-5, with 9 bases lining up with TRBD1. J was trimmed by 4 bases and V by 4 bases; bases with no gene match: 2. Germline CDR1 is LNHDA and CDR2 is SQIVND (reference sequence). CDR3 length: 14 amino acids. CDR3 region: CASSTGQGNQPQHF. The CDR3 DNA follows: TGTGCCAGTAGTACGGGACAGGGAAATCAGCCCCAGCATTTT.

The chain recombines TRBV24-1 with TRBJ2-7, with D uncertain. Trimming left V 5 bases short and J 3 bases short, with 16 bases between. The CDR3 loop spans 15 amino acids. CDR1 KGHDR and CDR2 SFDVKD come from the germline V gene. The CDR3 DNA is TGTGCCACCAGTGGTGCGTGGAGCGCCAACTACGAGCAGTACTTC. It translates to CATSGAWSANYEQYF.

The J gene is TRBJ2-5, the V gene TRBV7-8, with TRBD2 identical over 9 bases. Germline lookup yields CDR1 SGHVS and CDR2 FQNEAQ. The V segment lost 4 bases and the J segment 4 bases; nucleotides outside the gene matches: 7. The CDR3 length is 15 residues. The CDR3 sequence: CASSWGGGATETQYF. The DNA of the CDR3 is TGTGCCAGCAGCTGGGGCGGGGGGGCCACAGAGACCCAGTACTTC.

The rearrangement links TRBV3-1 (or the pseudogene TRBV3-2) to TRBJ2-5; 11 positions match TRBD2. J was trimmed by 1 base and V by 4 bases; bases with no gene match: 5. Per germline, CDR1 LGHDT and CDR2 YNNKEL (reference sequence). The CDR3 consists of 16 residues. CDR3 bases: TGTGCCAGCAGCCCTCTAGCGGGGGGACTCCAAGAGACCCAGTACTTC. Translated: CASSPLAGGLQETQYF.

V usage is TRBV5-5 and J usage is TRBJ2-5; D tentatively reads TRBD1 or TRBD2 (7 bases each). This CDR3 is 15 amino acids long. Trimming took off 4 bases at V and 4 bases at J, with 17 bases between the two ends. Germline V lookup: CDR1 SGHKS, CDR2 YYEKEE (reference sequence). The CDR3 here is CASSRPRGGPETQYF. CDR3 nucleotide sequence: TGTGCCAGCAGCCGACCCAGGGGGGGCCCAGAGACCCAGTACTTC.

The chain couples TRBV6-5 to TRBJ2-7, with D unclear. The CDR3 totals 15 residues. Germline CDR1 reads MNHEY; CDR2 reads SVGAGI. V lost 0 bases, J lost 0 bases, and 9 bases lay in between. DNA of the CDR3: TGTGCCAGCAGTTACTCGATGACCGGCTCCTACGAGCAGTACTTC. As protein: CASSYSMTGSYEQYF.

The chain recombines TRBV7-2 with TRBJ2-4; 7 bases agree with TRBD2. Germline CDR1 and CDR2: SGHTA and FQGNSA. Unmatched junction bases numbered 13, after V lost 1 base and J lost 1 base. The CDR3 sequence is 19 residues long. The CDR3 region is CASSLVVGGDYGAKNIQYF. CDR3 in DNA: TGTGCCAGCAGCTTAGTGGTTGGCGGGGACTATGGGGCCAAAAACATTCAGTACTTC. Full variable domain (missing parts from reference TRBV7-2 and TRBJ2-4): GAGVSQSPSNKVTEKGKDVELRCDPISGHTALYWYRQSLGQGLEFLIYFQGNSAPDKSGLPSDRFSAERTGGSVSTLTIQRTQQEDSAVYLCASSLVVGGDYGAKNIQYFGAGTRLSVL.

V and J are TRBV7-6 and TRBJ1-1; no reliable D call. The germline gives CDR1 SGHVS, CDR2 FNYEAQ. CDR3 length: 13 residues. The V end was cut by 3 bases, the J end by 3 bases, with 8 bases between. The DNA for the CDR3 is TGTGCCAGCAGCTTCCGCACTGACACTGAAGCTTTCTTT. This encodes CASSFRTDTEAFF.

V and J are TRBV7-2 and TRBJ2-2; TRBD1 agrees at 8 bases. This CDR3 contains 16 residues. Unmatched junction bases numbered 11, after V lost 5 bases and J lost 6 bases. Per germline, CDR1 SGHTA and CDR2 FQGNSA. This CDR3 is CASSIRRTGRSGELFF. CDR3 DNA sequence: TGTGCCAGCAGCATACGACGGACAGGGAGGTCCGGGGAGCTGTTTTTT.

The chain combines TRBV7-9 with TRBJ2-7; D may be TRBD1 or TRBD2 (7 bases each). Germline V gene data show CDR1 as SEHNR and CDR2 as FQNEAQ (reference sequence). The CDR3 runs to 16 residues. V was trimmed by 5 bases and J by 2 bases, leaving 19 bases between them. This chain's CDR3 is CASSRPEAGTAYEQYF. In DNA, the CDR3 is TGTGCCAGCAGCCGACCGGAAGCGGGGACAGCCTACGAGCAGTACTTC.

This clone was seen just once. For the CDR3, the DNA is TGTGCCAGTAGTATCTTGGCAGGGAGACCCCCGCCTGGGGCCAACGTCCTGACTTTC. Its protein product is CASSILAGRPPPGANVLTF. The gene calls are TRBV19 and TRBJ2-6; D could derive from TRBD1 or TRBD2 (5 bases each). The CDR3 contains 19 residues. Germline lookup yields CDR1 LNHDA and CDR2 SQIVND (reference sequence). Deletions cut 3 bases from V and 2 bases from J, with 20 bases between.